This T cell receptor beta chain was sequenced for a study of Graves' ophthalmopathy and Graves' hyperthyroidism. About the study: There was a collection of peripheral blood at initial diagnosis, before any treatment.

Amplification of TCR beta CDR3 regions used RNA transcripts. The library came from an HTBI-primed first-round RT-PCR and a second-round multiplex PCR. One entry per CDR3 protein results from TCRdb running MiXCR on the multiplex PCR reads. The sample carries hundreds of thousands of distinct CDR3 sequences, 22% recorded once. Findings and caveats of the study: The model reached roughly 70% sensitivity and approximately 72% specificity for predicting ophthalmopathy progression. Sensitivity of about 91% and specificity of around 80% were achieved when a 13-signature model separated ophthalmopathy from stable hyperthyroidism.

Germline V gene lookup returns CDR1 DFQATT and CDR2 SNEGSKA (reference sequence). V gave up 7 bases and J gave up 5 bases, with 11 bases separating them. The CDR3 totals 11 residues. This clonotype has ten or more counts. Antigen specificity is unknown. The receptor's source is a young woman with stable Graves' hyperthyroidism. Some clones in this sample may be carry-over from other donors' samples. The sample consisted of peripheral blood. This chain joins TRBV20-1 and TRBJ2-5; the D is unclear. CDR3 in DNA: TGCAGTGTCATACCGACTGAGACCCAGTACTTC. Protein product: CSVIPTETQYF.